These 3 T cell receptor beta chains were all obtained from the same sample, sequenced in a study of blood T cell repertoires in COVID-19. Profiled with immunoSEQ multiplex PCR; TCRdb holds only in-frame clones, not every one. The sample holds around 300,000 clones, 90% seen once. The material sequenced was PBMCs or T cells enriched from blood (not recorded which). Receptors were obtained from a woman aged 30 to 39 who had recovered from COVID-19.

J is TRBJ2-4 and V is TRBV28; 10 nucleotides agree with TRBD1. CDR1 is MDHEN and CDR2 is SYDVKM in the germline V gene. The V gene end was trimmed by 2 bases and the J gene end by 1 base; junction bases not matched to a gene: 2. The CDR3 contains 16 residues. This CDR3 is CASSLTGQGAKNIQYF. In DNA, the CDR3 is TGTGCCAGCAGTTTAACGGGACAGGGGGCCAAAAACATTCAGTACTTC.

V usage is TRBV9 and J usage is TRBJ2-7; 8 nucleotides align to TRBD2. V lost 4 bases and J lost 4; bases outside the gene matches: 7. This CDR3 is built from 14 residues. Looked up from germline, CDR1 is SGDLS and CDR2 is YYNGEE. The CDR3 bases are TGTGCCAGCAGCCCATCCCGCGGGAGGTACGAGCAGTACTTC. Amino acids: CASSPSRGRYEQYF.

The chain is built from TRBV19 and TRBJ1-2; 7 bases line up with TRBD1. Germline V CDR1 and CDR2: LNHDA, SQIVND (reference sequence). V lost 4 bases, J lost 0 bases, and 5 bases stayed unmatched. This CDR3 has 15 residues. CDR3 residues: CASSRGQFPNYGYTF. CDR3 in DNA: TGTGCCAGTAGTAGGGGACAGTTCCCTAACTATGGCTACACCTTC.